These 32 T cell receptor beta chains were sequenced from one sample in a study of read filtering for tumor transcriptome and immune sequencing. From roughly 0.4 ug of RNA, a library with molecular barcoded alpha/delta and beta/gamma adaptors was made. Each CDR3 protein gets one entry after TCRdb re-called the reads with MiXCR. The table has about 37,000 distinct CDR3 sequences, around 15% seen once. Sample: a population of CD138-negative cells sorted from bone marrow. Every receptor here comes from a donor at least 40 years old with multiple myeloma.

This clonotype was counted ten times or more. The DNA for the CDR3 is TGTGCCAGCAGCTTGGCGGGGGCGCGAGGTAATGAAAAACTGTTTTTT. Amino acid sequence: CASSLAGARGNEKLFF. V is TRBV5-5 and J is TRBJ1-4; D might be TRBD1 (6 bases). Germline V gene data show CDR1 as SGHKS and CDR2 as YYEKEE (reference sequence). The CDR3 spans 16 residues. V was shortened by 0 bases and J by 4 bases, with 13 bases between the two germline ends.

This clonotype came up many times. The V and J genes are TRBV4-1 and TRBJ1-2; 9 nucleotides agree with TRBD1. The V gene's germline CDR1 is MGHRA and CDR2 YSYEKL. This CDR3 spans 16 amino acids. With 1 base clipped from V and 2 bases from J, the junction kept 5 bases outside the gene matches. The CDR3 reads CASSQVRTGENYGYTF. The DNA of the CDR3 is TGCGCCAGCAGCCAAGTTCGGACAGGGGAGAACTATGGCTACACCTTC.

The sample holds one count of this clonotype. This likely reflects a read error, since a far larger clone is one base away. The final CDR3 position lacks the conserved phenylalanine or tryptophan, pointing to a likely read error. The DNA is omitted, as the CDR3 cannot be located on it reliably, and the CDR3 follows TCRdb's listing. The V and J genes are TRBV3-2 and TRBJ2-1. TRBV3-2 is a pseudogene. The CDR3 adds up to 12 amino acids, both ends counted. This chain's CDR3 is CASSQIAGEQFL.

The rearrangement links TRBV28 to TRBJ1-5; 7 bases are a match to TRBD1. The CDR3 is made up of 16 amino acids. Germline lookup yields CDR1 MDHEN and CDR2 SYDVKM. The V segment lost 5 bases and the J segment 3 bases; nucleotides outside the gene matches: 10. The CDR3 region is CASSRQGFRNNQPQHF. CDR3 DNA sequence: TGTGCCAGCAGTCGACAGGGTTTTCGGAACAATCAGCCCCAGCATTTT.

This clonotype has ten or more counts. This sequence joins TRBV20-1 and TRBJ2-3, with 15 bases matching TRBD2. This CDR3 contains 16 residues. Germline CDR1 DFQATT, CDR2 SNEGSKA (reference sequence). J lost 5 bases, V lost 5 bases, and 8 bases had no gene match. The CDR3 region has the DNA TGCAGTGCTGCCAGGACTAGCGGGAGGGAGAGAGATACGCAGTATTTT. Its translation: CSAARTSGRERDTQYF.

This clonotype was counted between two and nine times. A read error likely explains this, since a far larger clone differs by one base. The rearrangement joins TRBV11-3 to TRBJ2-1; possibly TRBD2 for D (5 bases). Per germline, CDR1 SGHNT and CDR2 YENEEA. The CDR3 is 17 residues long. Trimming removed 4 bases from V and 1 base from J, with 17 bases in between. The CDR3: CASSSHSRSGSYNEQFF. CDR3 coding DNA: TGTGCCAGCAGCTCCCACTCCCGCTCGGGGTCCTACAATGAGCAGTTCTTC.

This chain joins TRBV6-2 or TRBV6-3 and TRBJ2-7, with D possibly matching TRBD2 (5 bases). CDR1 and CDR2 from the germline V gene are MNHEY and SVGEGT. Trimming cost V 0 bases and J 7 bases, with 16 bases left between them. This CDR3 is built from 15 residues. The DNA of the CDR3 is TGTGCCAGCAGTTACTCGAGCGGCTCTACGGGGGAGCAGTACTTC. It translates to CASSYSSGSTGEQYF.

This clonotype appeared many times. This chain uses TRBV19 with TRBJ2-3; tentative D call: TRBD2 (5 bases). The V end was cut by 7 bases, the J end by 1 base, with 18 bases between. Germline assignment: CDR1 LNHDA and CDR2 SQIVND (reference sequence). The CDR3 runs to 16 residues. DNA for the CDR3: TGTGCCAGTACCACCCAGGCGGGCTTACGCACAGATACGCAGTATTTT. This encodes CASTTQAGLRTDTQYF.

This clonotype was observed at least ten times. This chain joins TRBV29-1 and TRBJ2-6; 7 nucleotides match TRBD2. The germline gives CDR1 SQVTM, CDR2 ANQGSEA. The J segment lost 0 bases and the V segment lost 4 bases, leaving 3 bases of the junction unmatched. The CDR3 is made up of 15 amino acids. The CDR3 reads CSVGERDSGANVLTF. CDR3 coding DNA: TGCAGCGTTGGGGAGCGGGACTCTGGGGCCAACGTCCTGACTTTC.

Note on this clonotype: With a much larger clone just one base away, this may be a read error. This sequence joins TRBV20-1 and TRBJ2-1; TRBD2 matches 10 bases. The V gene end was trimmed by 3 bases and the J gene end by 2 bases; junction bases not matched to a gene: 19. The CDR3 covers 20 residues. Germline-derived CDR1 and CDR2 are DFQATT and SNEGSKA (reference sequence). The CDR3: CSARPLRDQREGSPYNEQFF. The CDR3 nucleotides read TGCAGTGCTAGGCCGCTCCGGGACCAGCGGGAGGGCTCCCCCTACAATGAGCAGTTCTTC.

This clonotype has ten or more counts. This chain connects TRBV11-3 to TRBJ2-2, with 7 bases lining up with TRBD2. Germline values: CDR1 SGHNT, CDR2 YENEEA. After removal of 4 bases from V and 5 bases from J, the junction contained 7 bases not matched to a gene. The CDR3 runs 15 residues. CDR3: CASSSRSGGTGELFF. The DNA for the CDR3 is TGTGCCAGCAGCTCCAGATCGGGGGGAACCGGGGAGCTGTTTTTT. The whole variable domain, remainder taken from reference TRBV11-3 and TRBJ2-2, is EAGVVQSPRYKIIEKKQPVAFWCNPISGHNTLYWYLQNLGQGPELLIRYENEEAVDDSQLPKDRFSAERLKGVDSTLKIQPAELGDSAVYLCASSSRSGGTGELFFGEGSRLTVL.

For this clonotype: The CDR3 carries no conserved terminal phenylalanine or tryptophan, so it likely arises from a read error. Because the CDR3's place on the DNA is in doubt, the DNA is left out and the CDR3 is given as listed by TCRdb. The chain is built from TRBV5-1 and TRBJ2-2; the D segment call TRBD1 is taken from the table without a DNA check. The CDR3 numbers 14 amino acids, ends counted. Germline V gene lookup returns CDR1 SGHRS and CDR2 YFSETQ. CDR3 residues: CASSRGQNTGELLS.

This clonotype was counted only a few times. A much bigger clone sits one base away, suggesting this may be a read error. CDR3 residues: CASIQEAGKLYPGANVLTF. The CDR3 coding sequence is TGCGCCAGCATCCAAGAGGCGGGGAAGCTGTACCCTGGGGCCAACGTCCTGACTTTC. This chain uses TRBV4-1 with TRBJ2-6, with D maybe TRBD2 (6 bases). CDR3 size: 19 residues. Germline assignment: CDR1 MGHRA and CDR2 YSYEKL.

This clonotype was picked up many times. The chain employs TRBV20-1 and TRBJ2-3; 8 nucleotides match TRBD2. The CDR3 has 17 residues. Germline V gives CDR1 DFQATT, CDR2 SNEGSKA (reference sequence). The V gene end was trimmed by 0 bases and the J gene end by 9 bases; junction bases not matched to a gene: 17. The CDR3 DNA is TGCAGTGCTAGAGATAATTTCTCCGGGCGACTAGCGACGACGCAGTATTTT. Translated, it gives CSARDNFSGRLATTQYF.

This clonotype came up once. A read error likely explains this, since a far larger clone differs by one base. The chain combines TRBV7-2 with TRBJ2-1; no definite D call. Trimming pared 1 base from V and 7 bases from J, leaving 11 bases between. The CDR3 consists of 14 residues. The V gene's germline CDR1 is SGHTA and CDR2 FQGNSA. The CDR3 spells CASSLGPLGNEQFF. Written as DNA, the CDR3 is TGTGCCAGCAGCTTAGGGCCCTTAGGGAATGAGCAGTTCTTC.

This clonotype was counted a single time. This clone may be a read error of a much larger clone one base away. This chain links TRBV20-1 with TRBJ2-1, with 7 bases that match TRBD1. The length of the CDR3 is 13 residues. V lost 5 bases to trimming and J lost 13 bases; unmatched junction nucleotides: 14. CDR1 and CDR2 from the germline V gene are DFQATT and SNEGSKA (reference sequence). As DNA, the CDR3 is TGCAGTGCTTACCGGGACAGACAAGAGACCCAGTTCTTC. Its protein is CSAYRDRQETQFF.

This clonotype was seen ten or more times. This chain links TRBV9 with TRBJ2-1; the D is unclear. Trimming removed 0 bases from V and 1 base from J, with 8 bases in between. Germline V gene data show CDR1 as SGDLS and CDR2 as YYNGEE. This CDR3 spans 15 amino acids. The CDR3 nucleotides read TGTGCCAGCAGCGTAGTGGATAAGTCCTACAATGAGCAGTTCTTC. This translates into CASSVVDKSYNEQFF. Complete variable domain (other parts from reference TRBV9 and TRBJ2-1): DSGVTQTPKHLITATGQRVTLRCSPRSGDLSVYWYQQSLDQGLQFLIQYYNGEERAKGNILERFSAQQFPDLHSELNLSSLELGDSALYFCASSVVDKSYNEQFFGPGTRLTVL.

To note about this clonotype: Compared with germline, one end of the junction differs, possibly owing to a read error. The J gene is TRBJ1-1, the V gene TRBV20-1; D is uncertain. The CDR3 is made up of 12 amino acids. Germline V gene lookup returns CDR1 DFQATT and CDR2 SNEGSKA (reference sequence). This CDR3 reads CGARSGNTEAFF. The CDR3 DNA reads as TGCGGTGCTAGGTCTGGGAACACTGAAGCTTTCTTT.

This clonotype was seen repeatedly, ten times or more. The rearrangement uses TRBV5-4 and TRBJ1-1; the D gene is possibly TRBD1 (5 bases). The germline V and J ends were trimmed by 4 bases and 4 bases, with 11 bases remaining between them. This CDR3 is 13 amino acids long. The germline gives CDR1 SGHNT, CDR2 YYREEE (reference sequence). The DNA for the CDR3 is TGTGCCAGCAGCCAGACAGAGGGCACTGAAGCTTTCTTT. Amino acid sequence: CASSQTEGTEAFF.

As for this clonotype: Just one base apart from a much larger clone, this may be a read error. This chain connects TRBV29-1 to TRBJ2-3; D possibly corresponds to TRBD1 (6 bases). Looked up from germline, CDR1 is SQVTM and CDR2 is ANQGSEA. The length of the CDR3 is 14 residues. Here the CDR3 DNA reads TGCAGCGTTGATAAGACAGGAATCACAGATACGCGGTATTTT. It specifies CSVDKTGITDTRYF.

The sample holds many counts of this clonotype. V is TRBV5-1 and J is TRBJ2-1, with 8 bases matching TRBD2. The V gene end was trimmed by 0 bases and the J gene end by 0 bases; junction bases not matched to a gene: 8. Germline CDR1 reads SGHRS; CDR2 reads YFSETQ. The CDR3 is made up of 18 amino acids. CDR3 protein: CASSLALSGVSSYNEQFF. CDR3 nucleotide sequence: TGCGCCAGCAGCTTGGCTCTTAGCGGGGTCAGCTCCTACAATGAGCAGTTCTTC.

This clonotype was detected only a few times. A much larger clone differs by one base, so this may be a read error. This chain uses TRBV5-1 with TRBJ2-1; weak D call: TRBD1 (5 bases). CDR1 is SGHRS and CDR2 is YFSETQ in the germline V gene. CDR3 length equals 14 residues. The CDR3 region has the DNA TGCGCCAGCAGCTTGGAGGGGTCCTACAATGGGCAGTTCTTC. Translated, it gives CASSLEGSYNGQFF.

There are many counts of this clonotype. The chain has TRBV4-2 and TRBJ2-7, with D perhaps TRBD1 (6 bases). V gave up 0 bases and J gave up 2 bases, with 11 bases separating them. From germline, CDR1 is LGHNA and CDR2 YNFKEQ. This CDR3 is 15 amino acids long. The DNA for the CDR3 is TGTGCCAGCAGCCAAGAGACAGGCGTCACCTACGAGCAGTACTTC. This encodes CASSQETGVTYEQYF.

This clonotype was seen at least ten times. The rearrangement joins TRBV9 to TRBJ2-2; 11 nucleotides match TRBD2. With V trimmed by 3 bases and J by 4 bases, 8 bases remained unmatched. The germline CDR1 and CDR2 sequences are SGDLS and YYNGEE. This CDR3 is built from 17 residues. CDR3 nucleotide sequence: TGTGCCAGCAGCGCTGGTAGCGGGAGGGCCGGCACCGGGGAGCTGTTTTTT. Translation: CASSAGSGRAGTGELFF. The full variable domain, its missing parts supplied by reference TRBV9 and TRBJ2-2, is DSGVTQTPKHLITATGQRVTLRCSPRSGDLSVYWYQQSLDQGLQFLIQYYNGEERAKGNILERFSAQQFPDLHSELNLSSLELGDSALYFCASSAGSGRAGTGELFFGEGSRLTVL.

This clonotype was recorded many times. The chain couples TRBV5-5 to TRBJ2-1, with D possibly called TRBD1 or TRBD2 (6 bases each). The CDR3 covers 15 residues. The germline V gene encodes CDR1 SGHKS and CDR2 YYEKEE (reference sequence). V was pared by 0 bases and J by 8 bases, with 15 bases between. The CDR3: CASSLVGTRGDEQFF. The CDR3 bases are TGTGCCAGCAGCTTGGTCGGGACAAGGGGGGATGAGCAGTTCTTC.

This clonotype was counted many times. The chain links TRBV20-1 to TRBJ1-2; D perhaps matches TRBD1 (5 bases). The ends were cut back, 0 bases at V and 2 bases at J, with 16 bases in the middle. The CDR3 length is 16 residues. Germline V gene sequence: CDR1 DFQATT, CDR2 SNEGSKA (reference sequence). The CDR3 nucleotides read TGCAGTGCTAGAGATCTTTCGCGGAGGGGCAACTATGGCTACACCTTC. Translation gives CSARDLSRRGNYGYTF.

This clonotype was detected ten times or more. The chain couples TRBV29-1 to TRBJ2-1; D might be TRBD1 or TRBD2, each matching 5 bases. Germline CDR1 SQVTM, CDR2 ANQGSEA. V lost 8 bases, J lost 7 bases, and 18 bases lay in between. The CDR3 spans 13 residues. The CDR3 DNA reads TGCAGCTCGGGACGGACAATGGAGAATGAGCAGTTCTTC. This gives the protein CSSGRTMENEQFF.

Many counts were recorded for this clonotype. The chain is built from TRBV6-2 or TRBV6-3 and TRBJ2-3, with 8 positions matching TRBD2. V lost 0 bases and J lost 4; bases outside the gene matches: 0. Germline-derived CDR1 and CDR2 are MNHEY and SVGEGT. The CDR3 covers 14 residues. CDR3 coding DNA: TGTGCCAGCAGTTACTCGACTAGCGCAGATACGCAGTATTTT. It specifies CASSYSTSADTQYF.

As for this clonotype: One end of the junction does not line up with germline, which may come from a read error. The rearrangement uses TRBV27 and TRBJ2-1, with 12 bases matching TRBD2. CDR3 length equals 15 residues. CDR1 and CDR2 (germline): MNHEY, SMNVEV (reference sequence). This CDR3 reads CASSLSTSGSNERFF. CDR3 nucleotides: TGTGCCAGCAGTTTATCGACTAGCGGGAGCAATGAGCGGTTCTTC.

The chain has TRBV18 and TRBJ2-7; TRBD1 matches 10 bases. The CDR3 length is 14 residues. Germline V lookup: CDR1 KGHSH, CDR2 LQKENI. Trimming took 3 bases from V and 5 from J; bases not matched to a gene: 4. For the CDR3, the DNA is TGTGCCAGCTCACCCAAGGACAGGGGGGACGAGCAGTACTTC. Translating gives CASSPKDRGDEQYF.

This clonotype was counted many times. This chain links TRBV7-2 with TRBJ2-7, with 8 bases matching TRBD1. The V gene end was trimmed by 3 bases and the J gene end by 3 bases; junction bases not matched to a gene: 7. The germline CDR1 and CDR2 sequences are SGHTA and FQGNSA. This CDR3 comprises 15 residues. CDR3 protein: CASSLGGTGGYEQYF. DNA for the CDR3: TGTGCCAGCAGCTTGGGCGGGACAGGAGGCTACGAGCAGTACTTC. Supplemented by reference TRBV7-2 and TRBJ2-7, the full variable domain reads GAGVSQSPSNKVTEKGKDVELRCDPISGHTALYWYRQSLGQGLEFLIYFQGNSAPDKSGLPSDRFSAERTGGSVSTLTIQRTQQEDSAVYLCASSLGGTGGYEQYFGPGTRLTVT.

The table lists this clonotype with many counts. The rearrangement joins TRBV7-2 to TRBJ2-5; TRBD1 aligns across 9 bases. The V segment lost 3 bases and the J segment 4 bases; nucleotides outside the gene matches: 9. CDR1 is SGHTA, CDR2 FQGNSA, per germline. There are 16 residues in the CDR3. CDR3 in DNA: TGTGCCAGCAGCTTTAGCCCTCCGACAGGGGGAGAGACCCAGTACTTC. Residues: CASSFSPPTGGETQYF.